These 17 T cell receptor beta chains were all obtained from the same sample, sequenced in a study of identifying expanded T cells in peripheral blood. Method: immunoSEQ multiplex PCR; TCRdb's copy keeps in-frame clones and lacks some. The sample consists of 90,000 to 100,000 clones, about 90% of them appearing once. Material for sequencing was blood. These receptors were obtained from a person between 18 and 75 years old in good health.

This chain links TRBV6-5 with TRBJ1-5; D not resolved. CDR3 length: 13 residues. CDR1 is MNHEY and CDR2 is SVGAGI in the germline V gene. The V gene lost 0 bases and the J gene lost 5 bases, with 5 bases spanning the gap. Written as DNA, the CDR3 is TGTGCCAGCAGTTACTCAGATTATCAGCCCCAGCATTTT. Translating gives CASSYSDYQPQHF.

This rearrangement joins TRBV30 to TRBJ2-7, with D unresolved. V lost 4 bases and J 0 bases, leaving 7 bases between the germline ends. The CDR3 covers 12 residues. Germline CDR1 and CDR2: GTSNPN and SVGIG (reference sequence). The chain's CDR3 is CAWKESSYEQYF. DNA for the CDR3: TGTGCCTGGAAGGAGAGCTCCTACGAGCAGTACTTC.

The chain recombines TRBV29-1 with TRBJ1-3; D gene uncertain. Germline values: CDR1 SQVTM, CDR2 ANQGSEA. The CDR3 has 14 amino acids. The ends were cut back, 7 bases at V and 0 bases at J, with 13 bases in the middle. The DNA for the CDR3 is TGCAGCGCATCCCCGGAGATCTCTGGAAACACCATATATTTT. Encoded protein: CSASPEISGNTIYF. Filled out from reference TRBV29-1 and TRBJ1-3, the complete variable domain reads SAVISQKPSRDICQRGTSLTIQCQVDSQVTMMFWYRQQPGQSLTLIATANQGSEATYESGFVIDKFPISRPNLTFSTLTVSNMSPEDSSIYLCSASPEISGNTIYFGEGSWLTVV.

This clone has a single count. The chain is built from TRBV30 and TRBJ1-1; D possibly corresponds to TRBD1 (5 bases). The V gene's germline CDR1 is GTSNPN and CDR2 SVGIG (reference sequence). V was cut by 0 bases and J by 14 bases, with 22 bases left in between. CDR3 size: 14 residues. CDR3 residues: CAWSVRARGGRWFF. In DNA form, the CDR3 reads TGTGCCTGGAGTGTACGGGCAAGGGGAGGACGATGGTTCTTT.

The V gene is TRBV14, the J gene TRBJ2-7; unclear D gene. CDR1 and CDR2 (germline): SGHDN, FVKESK. The V and J ends lost 1 base and 9 bases respectively, with 13 bases between them. The CDR3 extends over 13 amino acids. The CDR3 sequence: CASSQAHGWAQYF. The CDR3 nucleotides are TGTGCCAGCAGCCAAGCTCACGGTTGGGCGCAGTACTTC.

V usage is TRBV29-1 and J usage is TRBJ2-1; tentative D call: TRBD2 (6 bases). Germline-derived CDR1 and CDR2 are SQVTM and ANQGSEA. This CDR3 is built from 14 residues. With 4 bases removed from V and 4 bases from J, the gap between germline ends came to 14 bases. The CDR3, as DNA: TGCAGCGTTGTAAGGGGAGGAAAGTACAATGAGCAGTTCTTC. As protein: CSVVRGGKYNEQFF.

The genes are TRBV10-3 and TRBJ2-7; 9 bases fit TRBD2. With V trimmed by 10 bases and J by 4 bases, 5 bases remained unmatched. The germline V gene encodes CDR1 ENHRY and CDR2 SYGVKD. The CDR3 runs 12 residues. The DNA of the CDR3 is TGTGCCACTAGCGGGATCGAGTACGAGCAGTACTTC. Protein product: CATSGIEYEQYF.

The chain links TRBV5-4 to TRBJ1-1; no definite D call. Germline V gene sequence: CDR1 SGHNT, CDR2 YYREEE (reference sequence). V was cut by 3 bases and J by 3 bases, with 12 bases left in between. This CDR3 spans 14 amino acids. The CDR3 region has the DNA TGTGCCAGCAGCTACCCTGGAGGGTACACTGAAGCTTTCTTT. Its translation is CASSYPGGYTEAFF.

V usage is TRBV4-2 and J usage is TRBJ2-1; D is unclear. The CDR3 runs to 12 residues. Germline CDR1 and CDR2: LGHNA and YNFKEQ. Trimming removed 4 bases from V and 7 bases from J, with 8 bases in between. CDR3 amino acids: CASSRKRNEQFF. The CDR3 DNA follows: TGTGCCAGCAGCCGGAAGCGTAATGAGCAGTTCTTC.

The V call is TRBV4-2, the J call TRBJ2-7; 8 nucleotides align to TRBD2. Germline V lookup: CDR1 LGHNA, CDR2 YNFKEQ. The CDR3 runs 14 residues. Trimming cost V 5 bases and J 5 bases; bases outside gene matches: 8. This CDR3 reads CASSLNGRANEQYF. The CDR3, as DNA: TGTGCCAGCAGCTTGAACGGGAGGGCAAACGAGCAGTACTTC.

The rearrangement links TRBV5-1 to TRBJ2-5; 10 positions match TRBD1. V lost 4 bases to trimming and J lost 1 base; unmatched junction nucleotides: 13. This CDR3 is built from 18 residues. CDR1 SGHRS and CDR2 YFSETQ come from the germline V gene. In DNA form, the CDR3 reads TGCGCCAGCAGCCCCCGGGACAGGGGACTTCCAGCCCAAGAGACCCAGTACTTC. Translating gives CASSPRDRGLPAQETQYF.

The V and J genes are TRBV4-3 and TRBJ2-1, with 9 bases that match TRBD2. Germline lookup yields CDR1 LGHNA and CDR2 YSLEER. This CDR3 spans 15 amino acids. Unmatched junction bases numbered 4, after V lost 0 bases and J lost 7 bases. CDR3 region: CASSQEERGVNEQFF. The DNA of the CDR3 is TGCGCCAGCAGCCAAGAGGAGCGGGGGGTAAATGAGCAGTTCTTC.

The CDR3 DNA sequence: TGCGCCAGCAGCAACGGACAGGGAGGTGGCAATGAGCAGTTCTTC. Amino acids: CASSNGQGGGNEQFF. V usage is TRBV5-1 and J usage is TRBJ2-1; 8 nucleotides line up with TRBD1. V gave up 4 bases and J gave up 6 bases; unmatched junction bases: 9. This CDR3 is built from 15 residues. Germline CDR1 is SGHRS and CDR2 is YFSETQ.

V gene TRBV15 combines with J gene TRBJ2-5; perhaps TRBD1 as D (5 bases). Per germline, CDR1 LNHNV and CDR2 YYDKDF (reference sequence). This CDR3 has 14 amino acids. V lost 5 bases and J 1 base, leaving 11 bases between the germline ends. Written as DNA, the CDR3 is TGTGCCACCAGCCCCCGCCAGGGCCAAGAGACCCAGTACTTC. Amino acid sequence: CATSPRQGQETQYF.

The chain links TRBV6-4 to TRBJ2-2; D gene ambiguous. This CDR3 has 14 amino acids. V lost 4 bases and J 0 bases, leaving 6 bases between the germline ends. The germline V gene has CDR1 MRHNA and CDR2 SNTAGT. For the CDR3, the DNA is TGTGCCAGCAGTGGGGATTCGAACACCGGGGAGCTGTTTTTT. It specifies CASSGDSNTGELFF.

This clone appeared a single time. The chain carries TRBV5-1 and TRBJ2-7; the D is unclear. Germline CDR1 reads SGHRS; CDR2 reads YFSETQ. CDR3 length equals 13 residues. The V gene lost 0 bases and the J gene lost 2 bases, with 6 bases spanning the gap. The CDR3, as DNA: TGCGCCAGCAGCTTGGGGAAAACCTACGAGCAGTACTTC. It specifies CASSLGKTYEQYF.

This sequence joins TRBV10-3 and TRBJ1-1; no firm D call. The CDR3 is made up of 15 amino acids. V was clipped by 10 bases and J by 0 bases, with 18 bases between them. Looked up from germline, CDR1 is ENHRY and CDR2 is SYGVKD. CDR3 nucleotides: TGTGCCACCTCCCTGTCCGGGCCCCTGAACACTGAAGCTTTCTTT. The encoded protein is CATSLSGPLNTEAFF.